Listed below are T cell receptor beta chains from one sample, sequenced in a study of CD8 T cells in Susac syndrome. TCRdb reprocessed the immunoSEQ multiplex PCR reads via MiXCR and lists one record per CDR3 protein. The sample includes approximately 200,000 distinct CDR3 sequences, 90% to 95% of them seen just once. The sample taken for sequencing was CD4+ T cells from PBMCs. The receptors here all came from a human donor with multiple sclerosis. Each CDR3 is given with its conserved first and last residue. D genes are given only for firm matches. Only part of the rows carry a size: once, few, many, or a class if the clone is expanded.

CDR3nt: TGCAGTGCTAGGACTAGCGGATACAGTGGGAGCACAGATACGCAGTATTTT
CDR3aa: CSARTSGYSGSTDTQYF
d_gene: TRBD2
v_gene: TRBV20-1
j_gene: TRBJ2-3
abundance: once

CDR3nt: TGTGCCAGCAGTGACCCCGGGACAGAAAATGAAAAACTGTTTTTT
CDR3aa: CASSDPGTENEKLFF
d_gene: TRBD1
v_gene: TRBV2
j_gene: TRBJ1-4
abundance: .

CDR3nt: TGCAGTGCTATGGACCTCTCTGGGGCCAACGTCCTGACTTTC
CDR3aa: CSAMDLSGANVLTF
d_gene: .
v_gene: TRBV20-1
j_gene: TRBJ2-6
abundance: .

CDR3nt: TGCAGCGTCCAGACCAACCAAGAGACCCAGTACTTC
CDR3aa: CSVQTNQETQYF
d_gene: .
v_gene: TRBV29-1
j_gene: TRBJ2-5
abundance: .

CDR3nt: TGTGCCAGCAGCCAACCAGACGGCGACCCCTTAACAGCCACCTACGAGCAGTACTTC
CDR3aa: CASSQPDGDPLTATYEQYF
d_gene: .
v_gene: TRBV14
j_gene: TRBJ2-7
abundance: .

CDR3nt: TGTGCCAGCAGTTTGAGGACGGTCTATGGCTACACCTTC
CDR3aa: CASSLRTVYGYTF
d_gene: .
v_gene: TRBV12-3/TRBV12-4
j_gene: TRBJ1-2
abundance: once

CDR3nt: TGCAGCGTTAACTTATCTGGGACCCAGTACTTC
CDR3aa: CSVNLSGTQYF
d_gene: .
v_gene: TRBV29-1
j_gene: TRBJ2-5
abundance: .

CDR3nt: TGCAGTGCTAGAGATCGCGGGGTCCCTTTAGATGTTGAAGCTTTCTTT
CDR3aa: CSARDRGVPLDVEAFF
d_gene: .
v_gene: TRBV20-1
j_gene: TRBJ1-1
abundance: .

CDR3nt: TGTGCCAGCAGCCAAGGCGCCGGGCAGTACTTC
CDR3aa: CASSQGAGQYF
d_gene: .
v_gene: TRBV7-2
j_gene: TRBJ2-7
abundance: .

CDR3nt: TGTGCTAGTGGTCCAAGGACAGACATGGGGACCCAGTACTTC
CDR3aa: CASGPRTDMGTQYF
d_gene: .
v_gene: TRBV12-5
j_gene: TRBJ2-5
abundance: .

CDR3nt: TGCAGCGTTGGGACAGGGAAAAACATTCAGTACTTC
CDR3aa: CSVGTGKNIQYF
d_gene: TRBD1
v_gene: TRBV29-1
j_gene: TRBJ2-4
abundance: .

CDR3nt: TGCAGTGCTAGAGTCCCCACAGATACGCAGTATTTT
CDR3aa: CSARVPTDTQYF
d_gene: .
v_gene: TRBV20-1
j_gene: TRBJ2-3
abundance: .

CDR3nt: TGTGCCAGCAGCGCGGGGACTAGCGGACCCCTGAACACCGGGGAGCTGTTTTTT
CDR3aa: CASSAGTSGPLNTGELFF
d_gene: TRBD2
v_gene: TRBV9
j_gene: TRBJ2-2
abundance: once

CDR3nt: TGTGCCAGCCTTGACAGGGGATATGGCTACACCTTC
CDR3aa: CASLDRGYGYTF
d_gene: TRBD1
v_gene: TRBV6-1
j_gene: TRBJ1-2
abundance: .

CDR3nt: TGCAGTGCTAGAGGCGGACTAGCGGGGTACAATGAGCAGTTCTTC
CDR3aa: CSARGGLAGYNEQFF
d_gene: TRBD2
v_gene: TRBV20-1
j_gene: TRBJ2-1
abundance: once

CDR3nt: TGTGCCAGCAGCTTAAGGCCACGCTATGGCTACACCTTC
CDR3aa: CASSLRPRYGYTF
d_gene: .
v_gene: TRBV7-9
j_gene: TRBJ1-2
abundance: .

CDR3nt: TGTGCCAGCAGCTACGATGGGGTAGTGCGAAACACCATATATTTT
CDR3aa: CASSYDGVVRNTIYF
d_gene: .
v_gene: TRBV7-9
j_gene: TRBJ1-3
abundance: .

CDR3nt: TGTGCCAGCAGCATCCGGGACAGGGGCTACTTC
CDR3aa: CASSIRDRGYF
d_gene: TRBD1
v_gene: TRBV11-2
j_gene: TRBJ2-5
abundance: .

CDR3nt: TGCAGCGGTCCACTCGGGGATACGCAGTATTTT
CDR3aa: CSGPLGDTQYF
d_gene: .
v_gene: TRBV29-1
j_gene: TRBJ2-3
abundance: .

CDR3nt: TGTGCCAGCAGCTTACAGGGCACGGAGGGCGGCTACACCTTC
CDR3aa: CASSLQGTEGGYTF
d_gene: .
v_gene: TRBV7-9
j_gene: TRBJ1-2
abundance: .

CDR3nt: TGCAGCGTTTTTAGGGAGAACACTGAAGCTTTCTTT
CDR3aa: CSVFRENTEAFF
d_gene: .
v_gene: TRBV29-1
j_gene: TRBJ1-1
abundance: .

CDR3nt: TGTGCCAGCAGGCCAAGGACACGAGAAGCTTTCTTT
CDR3aa: CASRPRTREAFF
d_gene: .
v_gene: TRBV7-8
j_gene: TRBJ1-1
abundance: .

CDR3nt: TGTGCCAGCTCACCACGCGGTTCCGGGGGGGCGATTGAAGCTTTCTTT
CDR3aa: CASSPRGSGGAIEAFF
d_gene: .
v_gene: TRBV18
j_gene: TRBJ1-1
abundance: .

CDR3nt: TGCGCCAGCAGCTTGGCCACGGCGGGGAGCCAAGAGACCCAGTACTTC
CDR3aa: CASSLATAGSQETQYF
d_gene: .
v_gene: TRBV5-1
j_gene: TRBJ2-5
abundance: .